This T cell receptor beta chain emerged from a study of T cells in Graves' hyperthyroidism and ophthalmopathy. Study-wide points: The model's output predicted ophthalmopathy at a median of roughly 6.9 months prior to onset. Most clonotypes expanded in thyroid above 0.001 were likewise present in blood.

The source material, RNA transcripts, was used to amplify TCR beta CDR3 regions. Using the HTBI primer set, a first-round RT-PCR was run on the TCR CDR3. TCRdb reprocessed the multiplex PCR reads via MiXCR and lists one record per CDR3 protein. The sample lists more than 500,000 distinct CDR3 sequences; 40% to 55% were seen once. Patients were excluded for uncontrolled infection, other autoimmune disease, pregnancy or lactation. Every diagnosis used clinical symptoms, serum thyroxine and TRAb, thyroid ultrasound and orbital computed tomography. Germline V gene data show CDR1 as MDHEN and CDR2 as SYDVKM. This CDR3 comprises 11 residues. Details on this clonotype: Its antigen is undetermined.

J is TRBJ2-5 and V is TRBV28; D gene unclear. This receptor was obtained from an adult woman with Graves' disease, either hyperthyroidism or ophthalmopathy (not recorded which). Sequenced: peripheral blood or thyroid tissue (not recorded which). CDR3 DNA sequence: TGTCCCCCGGAACTGCAAGAGACCCAGTACTTC. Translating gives CPPELQETQYF.